The T cell receptor (beta chain) under discussion was sequenced for a study of spatial heterogeneity in lung cancer. Study-wide results and limits: It was found that expanded intratumoral alpha and beta TCR counts tracked tumor mutation counts.

Documented time point: sample taken at primary tumor resection. The donors comprised 60 to 85 untreated early-stage non-small cell lung cancer patients. TCRdb reprocessed the 5' RACE reads with MiXCR, giving one entry per CDR3 protein. The sample lists roughly 5,800 distinct CDR3 sequences, 12% to 15% occurring once. This clonotype is medium-sized in the sample. Its antigen is still unknown. This beta chain is an unintended read in a library built for alpha chains; its size means little. Here the sequenced sample was lung tumor tissue, taken at surgery. The receptor comes from a male donor with early-stage non-small cell lung cancer.

The CDR3 DNA sequence: TGTGCCAGCAAAACAGGTTCGGGAGCCGGGGAGCTGTTTTTT. Translated, it gives CASKTGSGAGELFF. The V call is TRBV5-5, the J call TRBJ2-2; D is perhaps TRBD2 (6 bases). Germline V CDR1 and CDR2: SGHKS, YYEKEE (reference sequence). Trimming removed 6 bases from V and 6 bases from J, with 15 bases in between. The CDR3 consists of 14 residues.